The 13 T cell receptor beta chains below come from one sample, sequenced in a study of blood T cell repertoires in COVID-19. TCRdb's copy holds only in-frame clones and misses some; the assay was immunoSEQ multiplex PCR. The sample contains about 210,000 clones, 70% to 90% of which appear only once. Material for sequencing was peripheral blood. The source is a woman in her 70s with acute or convalescent COVID-19.

The chain links TRBV6-5 to TRBJ1-3; 8 nucleotides agree with TRBD1. The J segment lost 2 bases and the V segment lost 4 bases, leaving 7 bases of the junction unmatched. CDR3 length: 16 amino acids. CDR1 is MNHEY and CDR2 is SVGAGI in the germline V gene. The CDR3 DNA is TGTGCCAGCAGTTTAGGACAGGGCCGAGCTGGAAACACCATATATTTT. It specifies CASSLGQGRAGNTIYF.

CDR3 sequence reads: CASSLLTSGGAHEQFF. CDR3 coding DNA: TGTGCCAGCAGCCTACTAACTAGCGGGGGGGCCCATGAGCAGTTCTTC. The genes are TRBV6-2 or TRBV6-3 and TRBJ2-1; TRBD2 matches 13 bases. This CDR3 has 16 residues. V was pared by 6 bases and J by 8 bases, with 10 bases of the junction left unmatched. Germline loops: CDR1 MNHEY, CDR2 SVGEGT.

The chain recombines TRBV12-3 or TRBV12-4 with TRBJ1-2; 9 bases are a match to TRBD1. Trimming cost V 3 bases and J 9 bases; bases outside gene matches: 5. The length of the CDR3 is 13 residues. The CDR3 DNA follows: TGTGCCAGCAGTTTGGGACAGGGCCTTCGCTACACCTTC. This gives the protein CASSLGQGLRYTF.

This chain joins TRBV3-1 (or the pseudogene TRBV3-2) and TRBJ2-1; the match to TRBD2 covers 7 bases. Germline assignment: CDR1 LGHDT and CDR2 YNNKEL (reference sequence). Trimming removed 8 bases from V and 7 bases from J; junction bases left unmatched: 8. The CDR3 consists of 13 residues. CDR3 in DNA: TGTGCCAGCGGGCGCGGGAGAGATAATGAGCAGTTCTTC. This gives the protein CASGRGRDNEQFF.

The chain recombines TRBV2 with TRBJ2-4, with 7 bases lining up with TRBD2. The V segment lost 1 base and the J segment 7 bases; nucleotides outside the gene matches: 4. This CDR3 has 14 residues. CDR1 and CDR2 from the germline V gene are SNHLY and FYNNEI. CDR3 residues: CASSEGDGRNIQYF. CDR3 sequence (DNA): TGTGCCAGCAGTGAAGGGGACGGGAGGAACATTCAGTACTTC. Looking up the rest from reference TRBV2 and TRBJ2-4 gives the full variable domain: EPEVTQTPSHQVTQMGQEVILRCVPISNHLYFYWYRQILGQKVEFLVSFYNNEISEKSEIFDDQFSVERPDGSNFTLKIRSTKLEDSAMYFCASSEGDGRNIQYFGAGTRLSVL.

This chain joins TRBV7-9 and TRBJ2-2, with a tentative D call TRBD1 (6 bases). The CDR3 contains 15 residues. CDR1 is SEHNR and CDR2 is FQNEAQ in the germline V gene (reference sequence). The ends were cut back, 2 bases at V and 3 bases at J, with 10 bases in the middle. This chain's CDR3 is CASSLRDIDTGELFF. Written as DNA, the CDR3 is TGTGCCAGCAGCTTAAGGGACATAGACACCGGGGAGCTGTTTTTT.

The rearrangement links TRBV25-1 to TRBJ1-6, with D possibly matching TRBD1 (6 bases). In germline, CDR1 is MGHDK, CDR2 SYGVNS. The V and J ends lost 0 bases and 6 bases respectively, with 9 bases between them. The CDR3 runs to 15 residues. In nucleotides, the CDR3 is TGTGCCAGCAGTGAATACACAGGGTCTAATTCACCCCTCCACTTT. It specifies CASSEYTGSNSPLHF.

This rearrangement joins TRBV7-8 to TRBJ2-3; D not certain. The CDR3 runs to 12 residues. V gave up 8 bases and J gave up 2 bases, with 8 bases separating them. Germline values: CDR1 SGHVS, CDR2 FQNEAQ. The CDR3 reads CASAYSTDTQYF. The CDR3 bases are TGTGCCAGCGCTTACTCCACAGATACGCAGTATTTT.

The genes are TRBV5-1 and TRBJ2-7, with a possible D match to TRBD2 (7 bases). The CDR3 is 14 residues long. V lost 7 bases and J lost 3, with 17 bases in between. CDR1 is SGHRS and CDR2 is YFSETQ in the germline V gene. Here the CDR3 reads CASAQGGGLYEQYF. The DNA of the CDR3 is TGCGCCAGCGCACAAGGGGGGGGCCTCTACGAGCAGTACTTC.

This clone was observed a few times. The chain is built from TRBV5-1 and TRBJ1-1; D not resolved. V lost 2 bases, J lost 0 bases, and 5 bases lay in between. Germline V lookup: CDR1 SGHRS, CDR2 YFSETQ. The CDR3 is made up of 13 amino acids. This CDR3 reads CASSLSLNTEAFF. In nucleotides, the CDR3 is TGCGCCAGCAGCTTATCCTTGAACACTGAAGCTTTCTTT.

CDR3 DNA: TGCGCCAGCAGCCAAGTCTACGCTAGCACAGATACGCAGTATTTT. Encoded protein: CASSQVYASTDTQYF. The chain employs TRBV4-1 and TRBJ2-3; D gene uncertain. Germline loops: CDR1 MGHRA, CDR2 YSYEKL. The V and J ends lost 1 base and 0 bases respectively, with 8 bases between them. This CDR3 is 15 amino acids long.

This chain joins TRBV6-5 and TRBJ2-6; tentative D call: TRBD1 (5 bases). Germline CDR1 is MNHEY and CDR2 is SVGAGI. With 6 bases removed from V and 4 bases from J, the gap between germline ends came to 7 bases. This CDR3 comprises 13 residues. CDR3 protein: CASRGPGANVLTF. In nucleotides, the CDR3 is TGTGCCAGCAGGGGGCCCGGGGCCAACGTCCTGACTTTC.

V gene TRBV18 combines with J gene TRBJ1-1, with a weak D call TRBD1 (6 bases). This CDR3 is 12 amino acids long. V lost 3 bases and J 6 bases, leaving 8 bases between the germline ends. Germline loops: CDR1 KGHSH, CDR2 LQKENI. CDR3 sequence reads: CASSPRQAEAFF. CDR3 sequence (DNA): TGTGCCAGCTCACCGCGACAGGCTGAAGCTTTCTTT.